These 10 T cell receptor beta chains share one sample of origin, sequenced in a study of blood T cell repertoires in COVID-19. Clones were read by immunoSEQ multiplex PCR, and TCRdb kept only the in-frame ones, dropping some. The repertoire holds hundreds of thousands of clones, with around 90% as singletons. The sample taken for sequencing was peripheral blood. Every receptor here comes from a man aged 18 to 29 with active or convalescent COVID-19.

The V gene is TRBV30, the J gene TRBJ2-7; TRBD1 agrees at 11 bases. The CDR3 consists of 14 residues. The germline V gene has CDR1 GTSNPN and CDR2 SVGIG (reference sequence). After removal of 4 bases from V and 4 bases from J, the junction contained 6 bases not matched to a gene. The CDR3 DNA reads TGTGCCTGGAAGCGGGACAGGGGGACTTACGAGCAGTACTTC. Its protein product is CAWKRDRGTYEQYF.

J is TRBJ1-2 and V is TRBV5-6, with TRBD1 identical over 8 bases. J gave up 12 bases and V 0 bases, and 10 bases lay outside the gene matches. Germline V gene lookup returns CDR1 SGHDT and CDR2 YYEEEE. The CDR3 totals 14 residues. In DNA form, the CDR3 reads TGTGCCAGCAGCTTGGCGAGGGACAGGACGGTTCACACCTTC. Protein product: CASSLARDRTVHTF. The whole variable domain, remainder taken from reference TRBV5-6 and TRBJ1-2, is DAGVTQSPTHLIKTRGQQVTLRCSPKSGHDTVSWYQQALGQGPQFIFQYYEEEERQRGNFPDRFSGHQFPNYSSELNVNALLLGDSALYLCASSLARDRTVHTFGSGTRLTVV.

Comment on this clone: The same CDR3 arises from other DNA sequences in this sample as well. The J gene is TRBJ2-7, the V gene TRBV19; 9 nucleotides line up with TRBD1. This CDR3 comprises 14 residues. V was pared by 7 bases and J by 6 bases, with 10 bases of the junction left unmatched. Per germline, CDR1 LNHDA and CDR2 SQIVND (reference sequence). The CDR3 loop reads CASKIRDRVGEQYF. The CDR3 DNA follows: TGTGCCAGTAAAATACGGGACAGGGTTGGCGAGCAGTACTTC.

Only a few counts were recorded for this clone. The J gene is TRBJ1-2, the V gene TRBV5-6; D is perhaps TRBD1 (5 bases). The CDR3 loop spans 14 amino acids. Trimming took 2 bases from V and 2 from J, leaving 10 bases between them. In germline, CDR1 is SGHDT, CDR2 YYEEEE. CDR3 sequence reads: CASSFLRQNYGYTF. The CDR3 DNA reads TGTGCCAGCAGCTTTCTGAGACAGAACTATGGCTACACCTTC.

The chain has TRBV5-6 and TRBJ2-5, with a weak D call TRBD1 (5 bases). Germline V gives CDR1 SGHDT, CDR2 YYEEEE. This CDR3 spans 16 amino acids. V was pared by 4 bases and J by 2 bases, with 18 bases between. The CDR3 region is CASSLKSTRQQETQYF. The DNA for the CDR3 is TGTGCCAGCAGCCTCAAATCTACCCGACAGCAAGAGACCCAGTACTTC.

This clone was observed a few times. The gene calls are TRBV15 and TRBJ2-7; D is unclear. There are 12 residues in the CDR3. Germline V CDR1 and CDR2: LNHNV, YYDKDF (reference sequence). Trimming stripped 2 bases from V and 3 bases from J, with 5 bases between. The CDR3 nucleotides read TGTGCCACCAGCAGACTAGGCTACGAGCAGTACTTC. It encodes CATSRLGYEQYF.

On this clone itself: An end of the junction differs from the germline gene, which may be a read error. This rearrangement joins TRBV7-7 to TRBJ2-7; TRBD2 agrees at 11 bases. This CDR3 is built from 14 residues. Per the germline V gene, CDR1 is SSHAT and CDR2 is FNYEAQ (reference sequence). The CDR3 DNA is TGTGCTAGCAGCAAAGGGACTAGCGGCTACGAGCAGTACTTC. As protein: CASSKGTSGYEQYF.

CDR3 amino acids: CAGEDRARYGYTF. The CDR3 nucleotides are TGTGCCGGGGAGGACAGGGCCAGGTATGGCTACACCTTC. The V call is TRBV6-5, the J call TRBJ1-2; 8 bases are shared with TRBD1. Germline CDR1 and CDR2: MNHEY and SVGAGI. The CDR3 consists of 13 residues. The J segment lost 5 bases and the V segment lost 11 bases, leaving 10 bases of the junction unmatched.

The chain carries TRBV19 and TRBJ2-5; TRBD2 aligns across 11 bases. This CDR3 is 16 amino acids long. CDR1 and CDR2 (germline): LNHDA, SQIVND (reference sequence). V lost 8 bases, J lost 2 bases, and 10 bases stayed unmatched. The CDR3 DNA reads TGTGCCAGTGGACTACTAGCGGGGGCTCCTCAAGAGACCCAGTACTTC. It is translated as CASGLLAGAPQETQYF.

This clone was recorded only once. The V and J genes are TRBV2 and TRBJ1-1; 7 bases match TRBD1. The length of the CDR3 is 14 residues. Germline V CDR1 and CDR2: SNHLY, FYNNEI. The V and J ends lost 5 bases and 2 bases, in that order; junction bases with no gene match: 5. CDR3 nucleotides: TGTGCCAGCAGTAGACAGGGTGGCAACACTGAAGCTTTCTTT. Its translation: CASSRQGGNTEAFF.